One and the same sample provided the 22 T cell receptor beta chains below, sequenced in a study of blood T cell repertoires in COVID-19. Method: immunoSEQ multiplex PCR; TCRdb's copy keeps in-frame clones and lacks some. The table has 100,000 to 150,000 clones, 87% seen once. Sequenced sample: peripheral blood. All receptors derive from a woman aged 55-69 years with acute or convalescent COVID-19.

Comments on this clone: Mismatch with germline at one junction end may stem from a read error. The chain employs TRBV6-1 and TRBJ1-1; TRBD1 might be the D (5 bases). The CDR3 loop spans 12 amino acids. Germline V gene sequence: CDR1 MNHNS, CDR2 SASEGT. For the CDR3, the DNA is TGTGCCAGCAGGGAAGGACATTTTGAAGCTTTCTTT. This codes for CASREGHFEAFF.

The CDR3 nucleotides are TGTGCCAGCAGCCGCCGGACAGTAACTGAAGCTTTCTTT. This encodes CASSRRTVTEAFF. The chain joins TRBV3-1 (or the pseudogene TRBV3-2) to TRBJ1-1, with a weak D call TRBD1 (6 bases). CDR1 and CDR2 (germline): LGHDT, YNNKEL (reference sequence). This CDR3 contains 13 residues. Trimming took off 4 bases at V and 5 bases at J, with 11 bases between the two ends.

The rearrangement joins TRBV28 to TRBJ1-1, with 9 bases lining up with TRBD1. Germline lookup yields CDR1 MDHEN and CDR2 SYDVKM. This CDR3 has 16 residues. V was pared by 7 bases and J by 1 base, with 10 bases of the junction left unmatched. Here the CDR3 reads CASKTGGYASNTEAFF. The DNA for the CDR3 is TGTGCCAGCAAAACAGGGGGCTACGCTTCGAACACTGAAGCTTTCTTT.

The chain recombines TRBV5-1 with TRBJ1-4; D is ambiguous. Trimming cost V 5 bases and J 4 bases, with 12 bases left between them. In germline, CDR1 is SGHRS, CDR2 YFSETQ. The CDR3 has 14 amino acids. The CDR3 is CASRPREINEKLFF. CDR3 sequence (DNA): TGCGCCAGCAGGCCCCGGGAGATTAATGAAAAACTGTTTTTT.

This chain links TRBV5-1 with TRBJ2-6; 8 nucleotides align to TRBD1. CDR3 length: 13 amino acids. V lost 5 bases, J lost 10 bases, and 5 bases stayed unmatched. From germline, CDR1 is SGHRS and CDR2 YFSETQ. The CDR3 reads CASSAGGVNVLTF. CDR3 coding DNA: TGCGCCAGCAGTGCAGGGGGCGTAAACGTCCTGACTTTC.

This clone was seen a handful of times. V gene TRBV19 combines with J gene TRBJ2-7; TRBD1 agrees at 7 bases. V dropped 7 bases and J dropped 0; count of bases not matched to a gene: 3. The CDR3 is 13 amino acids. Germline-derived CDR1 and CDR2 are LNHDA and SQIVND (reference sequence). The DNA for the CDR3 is TGTGCCAGTAAGACAGGGAGCTCCTACGAGCAGTACGTC. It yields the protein CASKTGSSYEQYV.

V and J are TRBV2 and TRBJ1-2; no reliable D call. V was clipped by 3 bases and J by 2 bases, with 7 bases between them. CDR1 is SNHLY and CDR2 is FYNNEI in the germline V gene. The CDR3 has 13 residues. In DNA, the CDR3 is TGTGCCAGCAGTGATGGCAGAAACTATGGCTACACCTTC. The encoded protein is CASSDGRNYGYTF.

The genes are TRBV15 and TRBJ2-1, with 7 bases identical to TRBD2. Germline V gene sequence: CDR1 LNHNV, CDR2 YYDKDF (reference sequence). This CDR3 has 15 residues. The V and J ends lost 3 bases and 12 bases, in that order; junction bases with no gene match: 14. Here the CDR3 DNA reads TGTGCCACCAGCAGGGGAGCGGGGACCAAGTCGGGGCAGTTCTTC. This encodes CATSRGAGTKSGQFF. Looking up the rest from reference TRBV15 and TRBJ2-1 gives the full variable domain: DAMVIQNPRYQVTQFGKPVTLSCSQTLNHNVMYWYQQKSSQAPKLLFHYYDKDFNNEADTPDNFQSRRPNTSFCFLDIRSPGLGDTAMYLCATSRGAGTKSGQFFGPGTRLTVL.

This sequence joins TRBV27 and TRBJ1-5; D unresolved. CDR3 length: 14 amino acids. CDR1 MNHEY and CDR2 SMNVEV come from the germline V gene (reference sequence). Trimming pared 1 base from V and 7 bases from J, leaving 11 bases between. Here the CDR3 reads CASSLYEGWQPQHF. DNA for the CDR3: TGTGCCAGCAGTTTATACGAGGGATGGCAGCCCCAGCATTTT.

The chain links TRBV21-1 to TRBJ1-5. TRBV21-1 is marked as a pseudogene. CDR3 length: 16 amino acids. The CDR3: CASSKDGGVQNQPQHF. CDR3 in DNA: TGTGCCAGCAGCAAAGATGGAGGGGTCCAAAATCAGCCCCAGCATTTT.

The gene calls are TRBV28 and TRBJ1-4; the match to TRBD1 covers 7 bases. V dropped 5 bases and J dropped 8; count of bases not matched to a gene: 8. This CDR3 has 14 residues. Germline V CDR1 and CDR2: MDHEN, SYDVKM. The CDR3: CASSPRGIREKLFF. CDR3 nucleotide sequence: TGTGCCAGCAGTCCCAGGGGGATAAGAGAAAAACTGTTTTTT.

The CDR3 is CASSSGNLQETQYF. In DNA, the CDR3 is TGTGCCAGCAGCTCCGGGAACCTACAAGAGACCCAGTACTTC. The genes are TRBV11-2 and TRBJ2-5; TRBD2 is a possible D gene (5 bases). V lost 4 bases to trimming and J lost 2 bases, with 11 bases between them. The CDR3 loop spans 14 amino acids. Germline V gene data show CDR1 as SGHAT and CDR2 as FQNNGV. The whole variable domain, remainder taken from reference TRBV11-2 and TRBJ2-5, is EAGVAQSPRYKIIEKRQSVAFWCNPISGHATLYWYQQILGQGPKLLIQFQNNGVVDDSQLPKDRFSAERLKGVDSTLKIQPAKLEDSAVYLCASSSGNLQETQYFGPGTRLLVL.

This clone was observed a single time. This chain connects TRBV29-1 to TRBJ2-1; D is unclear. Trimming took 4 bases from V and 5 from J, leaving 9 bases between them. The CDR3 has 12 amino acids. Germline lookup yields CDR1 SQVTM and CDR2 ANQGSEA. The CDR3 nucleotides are TGCAGCGTTGTTCGAGCTAACAATGAGCAGTTCTTC. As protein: CSVVRANNEQFF.

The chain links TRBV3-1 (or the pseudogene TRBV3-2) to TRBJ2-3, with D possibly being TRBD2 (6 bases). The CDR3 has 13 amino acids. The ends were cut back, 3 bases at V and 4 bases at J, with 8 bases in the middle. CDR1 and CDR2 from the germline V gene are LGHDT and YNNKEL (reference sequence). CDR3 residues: CASSQGLADTQYF. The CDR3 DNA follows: TGTGCCAGCAGCCAGGGACTGGCAGATACGCAGTATTTT.

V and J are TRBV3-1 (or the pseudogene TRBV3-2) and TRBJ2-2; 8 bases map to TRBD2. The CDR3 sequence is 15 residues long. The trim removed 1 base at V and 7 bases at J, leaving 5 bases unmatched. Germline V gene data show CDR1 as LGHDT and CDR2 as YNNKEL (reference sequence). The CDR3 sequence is CASSQGRTSIGELFF. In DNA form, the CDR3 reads TGTGCCAGCAGCCAAGGGCGGACTAGCATCGGGGAGCTGTTTTTT.

The CDR3 reads CASSTSPSGPQYEQYF. The CDR3 DNA follows: TGTGCCAGCAGCACATCACCTAGCGGGCCGCAATACGAGCAGTACTTC. V usage is TRBV9 and J usage is TRBJ2-7; 8 positions match TRBD2. This CDR3 has 16 amino acids. J gave up 4 bases and V 4 bases, and 13 bases lay outside the gene matches. The V gene's germline CDR1 is SGDLS and CDR2 YYNGEE.

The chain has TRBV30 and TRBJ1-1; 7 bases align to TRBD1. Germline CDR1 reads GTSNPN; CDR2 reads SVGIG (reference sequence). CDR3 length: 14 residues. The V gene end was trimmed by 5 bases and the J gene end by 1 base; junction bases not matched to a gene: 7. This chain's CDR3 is CAWEGGQWNTEAFF. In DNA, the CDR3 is TGTGCCTGGGAGGGGGGACAGTGGAACACTGAAGCTTTCTTT.

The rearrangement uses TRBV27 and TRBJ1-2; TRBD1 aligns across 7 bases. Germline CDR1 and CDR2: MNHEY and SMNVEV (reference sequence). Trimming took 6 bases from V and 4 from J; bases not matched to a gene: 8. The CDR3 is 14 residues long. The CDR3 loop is CASSPTGPLYGYTF. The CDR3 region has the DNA TGTGCCAGCAGCCCGACAGGGCCCCTCTATGGCTACACCTTC.

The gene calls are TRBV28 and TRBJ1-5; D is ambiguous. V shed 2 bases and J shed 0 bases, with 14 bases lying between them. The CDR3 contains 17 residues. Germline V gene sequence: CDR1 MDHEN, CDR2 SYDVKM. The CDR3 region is CASSLGWSGNSNQPQHF. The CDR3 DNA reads TGTGCCAGCAGTTTAGGGTGGTCGGGGAATAGCAATCAGCCCCAGCATTTT.

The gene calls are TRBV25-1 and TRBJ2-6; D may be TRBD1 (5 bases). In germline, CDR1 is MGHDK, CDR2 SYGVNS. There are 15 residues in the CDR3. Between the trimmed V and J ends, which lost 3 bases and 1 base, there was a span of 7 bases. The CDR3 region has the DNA TGTGCCAGCAGTGATACAGGATCTGGGGCCAACGTCCTGACTTTC. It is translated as CASSDTGSGANVLTF.

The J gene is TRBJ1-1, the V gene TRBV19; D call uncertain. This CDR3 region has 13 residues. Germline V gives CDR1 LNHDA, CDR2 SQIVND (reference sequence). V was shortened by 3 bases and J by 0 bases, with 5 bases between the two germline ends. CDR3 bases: TGTGCCAGTAGTATGAGGGTGAACACTGAAGCTTTCTTT. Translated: CASSMRVNTEAFF.

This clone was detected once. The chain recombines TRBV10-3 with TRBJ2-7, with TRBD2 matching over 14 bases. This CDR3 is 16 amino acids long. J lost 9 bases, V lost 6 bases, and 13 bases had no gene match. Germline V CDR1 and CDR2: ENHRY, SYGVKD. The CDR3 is CAISPGATSGRARQYV. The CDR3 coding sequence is TGTGCCATCAGCCCCGGGGCGACTAGCGGGAGGGCCCGGCAGTACGTC.